A single T cell receptor beta chain is shown here with its context. The data are from a study of blood T cell repertoires in COVID-19. TCRdb keeps only in-frame clones here, not all; method: immunoSEQ multiplex PCR. The sample shows 350,000 to 400,000 clones, 80% to 90% of them seen only once. Participants' reported clinical history set cohort assignment. Trimming took off 5 bases at V and 1 base at J, with 14 bases between the two ends. Germline V gene data show CDR1 as SQVTM and CDR2 as ANQGSEA. The CDR3 length is 14 residues. This sequence originates from a man aged 18 to 30 who had recovered from COVID-19. Sequencing input: PBMCs or T cells enriched from blood (not recorded which). The gene calls are TRBV29-1 and TRBJ1-1, with D unresolved. The CDR3 loop is CSVSGGWKNTEAFF. DNA for the CDR3: TGCAGCGTTTCGGGTGGTTGGAAGAACACTGAAGCTTTCTTT.